A selection of T cell receptor beta chains follows, all from one sample in a study of blood T cell repertoires in COVID-19. Only in-frame clones appear in the TCRdb table, and some are missing; sequencing was by immunoSEQ multiplex PCR. The sample includes about 130,000 clones, about 80% of them seen just once. The sequencing input was peripheral blood. The receptors were gathered from a woman aged 45 to 65 with acute or convalescent COVID-19. Both conserved end residues are part of each CDR3. D genes are given only for firm matches. Size is omitted from some rows. Given values are once, few, many or a class for expanded clones.

>-|TRBJ1-1|TRBV6-5|-
TGTGCCAGCAGTTCCAGGGGCACTGAAGCTTTCTTT
CASSSRGTEAFF
>TRBD2|TRBJ2-3|TRBV2|-
TGTGCCAGCAGTGATCTAGCGGGGCCCACAGATACGCAGTATTTT
CASSDLAGPTDTQYF
>TRBD1|TRBJ1-4|TRBV2|-
TGTGCCAGCGGGGACAGGAAGCATGAAAAACTGTTTTTT
CASGDRKHEKLFF
>-|TRBJ1-5|TRBV5-1|-
TGCGCCAGCAGCTCCGACTGGGAGAGTGGAACCCAGCATTTT
CASSSDWESGTQHF
>-|TRBJ1-4|TRBV7-9|once
TGTGCCAGCAGCCACACAGTCGAAAAACTGTTTTTT
CASSHTVEKLFF
>-|TRBJ1-1|TRBV6-5|-
TGTGCCAGCAGTTACGGAGGGGCAAGGGGCACTGAAGCTTTCTTT
CASSYGGARGTEAFF
>-|TRBJ1-2|TRBV6-5|-
TGTGCCAGCAGTTACTCGATGCGAGGGAACTATGGCTACACCTTC
CASSYSMRGNYGYTF
>-|TRBJ1-6|TRBV25-1|-
TGTGCCAGCCATGCCACCAGGGGCGATTGGAATTCACCCCTCCACTTT
CASHATRGDWNSPLHF
>-|TRBJ1-1|TRBV2|few
TGTGCCAGCAGTGAATTTAACAGTGAAGCTTTCTTT
CASSEFNSEAFF
>-|TRBJ2-7|TRBV6-1|-
TGTGCCAGCAGTGAAGAGCGGAGCTCCTACGAGCAGTACTTC
CASSEERSSYEQYF
>TRBD1|TRBJ1-1|TRBV5-1|-
TGCGCCAGCAGCCGAAAACCGGGACAGGGGGACACTGAAGCTTTCTTT
CASSRKPGQGDTEAFF
>-|TRBJ1-5|TRBV12-5|-
TGTGCTAGTGGCCCCGATACAGCTAATCAGCCCCAGCATTTT
CASGPDTANQPQHF
>-|TRBJ1-1|TRBV5-8|-
TGTGCCAGCAGCTTGGTTGTCGATCTCGAGAGTGAAGCTTTCTTT
CASSLVVDLESEAFF
>TRBD1|TRBJ2-3|TRBV3-1/TRBV3-2|-
TGTGCCAGCAGCCAAGACAGGGGGCTACGCACAGATACGCAGTATTTT
CASSQDRGLRTDTQYF
>TRBD1|TRBJ1-5|TRBV18|-
TGTGCCAGCTCCACGGGACAGGGAAATTTCAATCAGCCCCAGCATTTT
CASSTGQGNFNQPQHF
>-|TRBJ2-1|TRBV6-5|-
TGTGCCAGCAGTCCGGACAGCTACAATGAGCAGTTCTTC
CASSPDSYNEQFF
>-|TRBJ1-1|TRBV5-1|-
TGCGCCAGCAGGACGCAGGAGGGGAACACTGAAGCTTTCTTT
CASRTQEGNTEAFF
>TRBD1|TRBJ1-3|TRBV7-9|-
TGTGCCAGCAGCCCCAGGGACAGGGGAGGAAACACCATATATTTT
CASSPRDRGGNTIYF
>TRBD2|TRBJ2-3|TRBV2|few
TGTGCCAGCAGTGAATATCTAGCGGGAGGGCCTGATACGCAGTATTTT
CASSEYLAGGPDTQYF
>-|TRBJ1-6|TRBV7-9|-
TGTGCCAGCAGCTTAGGAGGGGGTAGGTCACCCCTCCACTTT
CASSLGGGRSPLHF
>-|TRBJ1-5|TRBV27|-
TGTGCCAGCAGCACAGGGTTCGACAATCAGCCCCAGCATTTT
CASSTGFDNQPQHF
>-|TRBJ2-4|TRBV7-9|-
TGTGCCAGCAGCCCCTCCCTCGGCGGAAAAAACATTCAGTACTTC
CASSPSLGGKNIQYF
>-|TRBJ1-2|TRBV6-2/TRBV6-3|-
TGTGCCAGCAGTGGGGGATTTGGGGGCCCATCTAACTATGGCTACACCTTC
CASSGGFGGPSNYGYTF
>TRBD2|TRBJ2-7|TRBV19|-
TGTGCCAGTAGTAGAAATAGCGGGAGCTCCTACGAGCAGTACTTC
CASSRNSGSSYEQYF
>-|TRBJ1-5|TRBV5-5|-
TGTGCCAGCAGCTTCGAGAGCAGCAATCAGCCCCAGCATTTT
CASSFESSNQPQHF
>-|TRBJ1-5|TRBV6-6|few
TGTGCCAGCAGTTACGTGGGGAGTGGTCAGCCCCAGCATTTT
CASSYVGSGQPQHF
>TRBD1|TRBJ1-4|TRBV28|-
TGTGCCAGCAGTGACCCGGGACAGGGGTACGAAAAACTGTTTTTT
CASSDPGQGYEKLFF
>-|TRBJ2-2|TRBV9|-
TGTGCCAGCAGCGAGGGGTCCTTGGCCGGGGAGCTGTTTTTT
CASSEGSLAGELFF
>-|TRBJ2-5|TRBV7-9|-
TGTGCCAGCAGCGGAGGATTGTGGGAGACCCAGTACTTC
CASSGGLWETQYF
>TRBD1|TRBJ2-7|TRBV23-1|few
TGCGCCAGGACACCACCGGGACAGGGGCCCTACGAGCAGTACTTC
CARTPPGQGPYEQYF
>TRBD1|TRBJ1-5|TRBV7-8|few
TGTGCCAGCAGCCCGTATGGGACAGGGGTACTAATACGCAATCAGCCCCAGCATTTT
CASSPYGTGVLIRNQPQHF
>TRBD1|TRBJ1-2|TRBV6-5|-
TGTGCCAGCAGTACACCTACAGGGGACCGAGCCTTC
CASSTPTGDRAF
>-|TRBJ1-1|TRBV2|-
TGTGCCAGCAGTCTAAATACAGGGACTGAAGCTTTCTTT
CASSLNTGTEAFF
>TRBD1|TRBJ2-7|TRBV7-2|-
TGTGCCAGCAGCCCTAGACAGGGGGGCTCCTACGAGCAGTACTTC
CASSPRQGGSYEQYF
>-|TRBJ2-2|TRBV25-1|-
TGTGCCAGCAGTCTATCCGACAGGAACACCGGGGAGCTGTTTTTT
CASSLSDRNTGELFF
>-|TRBJ1-2|TRBV18|-
TGTGCCAGCTCACCTCCCCAGGGTCAAAATGGCTACACCTTC
CASSPPQGQNGYTF
>-|TRBJ2-5|TRBV7-9|few
TGTGCCAGCAGCTTTAGAGAAGAGACCCAGTACTTC
CASSFREETQYF
>TRBD1|TRBJ2-7|TRBV28|-
TGTGCCAGCAGTCTACTACGGACAGGAAAGTACTTC
CASSLLRTGKYF
>-|TRBJ2-3|TRBV6-1|once
TGTGCCAGCAGTGAACGGGGAAGAGGACTGGGTCCGCAGTATTTT
CASSERGRGLGPQYF
>-|TRBJ2-5|TRBV28|-
TGTGCCAGCAGTTTAGTCATGGGCAGGAAGACCCAGTACTTC
CASSLVMGRKTQYF
>TRBD2|TRBJ2-1|TRBV9|-
TGTGCCAGCAGCGTACGGGACTACTACAATGAGCAGTTCTTC
CASSVRDYYNEQFF
>-|TRBJ2-7|TRBV5-1|-
TGCGCCAGCAGCTTGGTGCAGGGCGCCACCGAGCAGTACTTC
CASSLVQGATEQYF
>TRBD1|TRBJ1-3|TRBV7-9|once
TGTGCCAGCAGCTTGACAGGGGTCGGAAACACCATATATTTT
CASSLTGVGNTIYF
>TRBD2|TRBJ2-3|TRBV29-1|once
TGCAGCGTTGAGGGAGGGAACACAGATACGCAGTATTTT
CSVEGGNTDTQYF
>-|TRBJ2-3|TRBV5-1|-
TGCGCCAGCAGCCCCCCAGCTAGCTCGGGAGATACGCAGTATTTT
CASSPPASSGDTQYF
>TRBD1|TRBJ1-5|TRBV5-6|-
TGTGCCAGCAGCTTTAGGACAGGGTCGAATCAGCCCCAGCATTTT
CASSFRTGSNQPQHF
>TRBD1|TRBJ1-4|TRBV5-1|-
TGCGCCAGCAGGGCCCAGGGACAGTTGAGGGAAAAACTGTTTTTT
CASRAQGQLREKLFF
>-|TRBJ1-5|TRBV27|once
TGTGCCAGCAGTTGGGACTTCCATCAGCCCCAGCATTTT
CASSWDFHQPQHF
>TRBD2|TRBJ2-3|TRBV5-1|-
TGCGCCAGCAGCACCGCGGGAGCCAGCACAGATACGCAGTATTTT
CASSTAGASTDTQYF
>-|TRBJ2-5|TRBV4-2|-
TGTGCCAGCAGCCCCGCAGGAACTTTCCAAGAGACCCAGTACTTC
CASSPAGTFQETQYF
>-|TRBJ1-1|TRBV2|-
TGTGCCAGCAGCAGGAATATGAACACTGAAGCTTTCTTT
CASSRNMNTEAFF
>-|TRBJ1-4|TRBV28|once
TGTGCCAGCAGGGGAGGCACAAGGGTGACTGAAAAACTGTTTTTT
CASRGGTRVTEKLFF
>-|TRBJ1-6|TRBV7-9|-
TGTGCCAGCGGGCCCATTAATTCACCCCTCCACTTT
CASGPINSPLHF
>TRBD2|TRBJ2-7|TRBV13|-
TGTGCCAGCAGCCCAGGACTAGCGGCCTACGAGCAGTACTTC
CASSPGLAAYEQYF
>-|TRBJ2-7|TRBV21-1|few
TGTGCCAGCAGCAAAATGGGACAGGGGGCCTACGAGCAGTACTTC
CASSKMGQGAYEQYF
>-|TRBJ1-2|TRBV12-3/TRBV12-4|-
TGTGCCAGCAGACAGGCCAACTATGGCTACACCTTC
CASRQANYGYTF